There are a few counts of the clone carrying this T cell receptor (beta chain). Its antigen is currently unknown. These data belong to a study of vaccination and CD4 T cells after COVID-19. Overall study: Median draw time for post-COVID samples was over 100 days post-diagnosis (range 35 to 161).

General observations from the study: The authors identified 304 of 307 vaccine-specific clones in convalescent patients as spike mono-reactive. The study found median SARS-CoV-2-reactive clonotypes rising from roughly 21 to 40, not significantly.

CDR1 is SGHRS and CDR2 is YFSETQ in the germline V gene. The CDR3 covers 15 residues. V was clipped by 0 bases and J by 3 bases; unmatched bases: 2. Treatment described: approximately nine-day PBMC culture with coronavirus spike peptide pools or control peptides (ViraFEST assay). Before TCRs were sequenced, ViraFEST expanded antigen-specific T cells with peptide pools. Researchers used the Oncomine TCR Beta short-read assay to sequence DNA from cultured CD4+ T cells. TCRdb used MiXCR to reprocess the PCR reads, holding one entry per CDR3 protein. The sample lists 20,000 to 25,000 distinct CDR3 sequences, about 45% seen once, with 3.5% to 6% in the top ten.

The receptor was derived from a human donor who had recovered from COVID-19. Material: CD4+ T cells from blood, cultured in vitro. This chain uses TRBV5-1 with TRBJ2-2, with 7 bases matching TRBD1. Written as DNA, the CDR3 is TGCGCCAGCAGCTTGGACGACAGGGACACCGGGGAGCTGTTTTTT. It encodes CASSLDDRDTGELFF.